This T cell receptor beta chain was recovered during a study of T cell responses to AZD1222 COVID-19 vaccine. Trimming took off 4 bases at V and 5 bases at J, with 16 bases between the two ends. CDR1 SGHDT and CDR2 YYEEEE come from the germline V gene. CDR3 length: 15 residues. Study outcomes and limitations: Among vaccine-associated CD4 TCRs, coverage spanned spike, with dominance at 160-218 and 743-854.

Profiled with immunoSEQ multiplex PCR; TCRdb holds only in-frame clones, not every one. Among 150,000 to 200,000 clones listed, 94% were seen once. Of note for this clone: The antigen is unknown.

The chain combines TRBV5-6 with TRBJ2-1; D is unresolved. The receptor comes from an adult who received the AZD1222 COVID-19 vaccine. The source was peripheral blood, collected 28 days after the second AZD1222 dose. CDR3 residues: CASSTASIRNNEQFF. DNA for the CDR3: TGTGCCAGCAGCACCGCCTCTATCCGGAACAATGAGCAGTTCTTC.